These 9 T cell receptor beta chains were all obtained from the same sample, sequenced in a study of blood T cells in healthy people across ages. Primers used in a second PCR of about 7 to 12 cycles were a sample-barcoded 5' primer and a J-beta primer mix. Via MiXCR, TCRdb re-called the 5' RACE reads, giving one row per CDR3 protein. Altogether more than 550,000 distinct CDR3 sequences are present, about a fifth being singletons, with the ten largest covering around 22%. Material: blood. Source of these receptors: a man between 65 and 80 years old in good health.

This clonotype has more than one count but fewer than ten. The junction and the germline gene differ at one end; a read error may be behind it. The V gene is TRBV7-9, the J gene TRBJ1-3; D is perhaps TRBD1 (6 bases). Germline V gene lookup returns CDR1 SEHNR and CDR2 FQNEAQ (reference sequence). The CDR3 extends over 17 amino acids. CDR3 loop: CASRLAGVGTSGNTIYF. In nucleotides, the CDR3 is TGTGCCAGCAGATTAGCGGGGGTCGGGACAAGTGGAAACACCATATATTTT. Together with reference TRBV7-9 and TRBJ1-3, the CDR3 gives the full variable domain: DTGVSQNPRHKITKRGQNVTFRCDPISEHNRLYWYRQTLGQGPEFLTYFQNEAQLEKSRLLSDRFSAERPKGSFSTLEIQRTEQGDSAMYLCASRLAGVGTSGNTIYFGEGSWLTVV.

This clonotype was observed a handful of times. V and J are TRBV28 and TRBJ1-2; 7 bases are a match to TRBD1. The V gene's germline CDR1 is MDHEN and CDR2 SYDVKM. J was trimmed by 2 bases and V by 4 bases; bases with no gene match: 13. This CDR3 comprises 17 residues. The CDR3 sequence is CASSSGKRGLVNYGYTF. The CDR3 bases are TGTGCCAGCAGTTCAGGAAAGAGGGGGCTGGTGAACTATGGCTACACCTTC.

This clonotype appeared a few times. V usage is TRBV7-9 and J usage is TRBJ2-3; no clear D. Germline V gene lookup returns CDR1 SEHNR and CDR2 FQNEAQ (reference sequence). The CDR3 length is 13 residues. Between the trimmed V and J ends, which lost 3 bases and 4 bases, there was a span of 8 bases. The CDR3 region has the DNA TGTGCCAGCAGCTTCGGAAGCCCAGATACGCAGTATTTT. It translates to CASSFGSPDTQYF.

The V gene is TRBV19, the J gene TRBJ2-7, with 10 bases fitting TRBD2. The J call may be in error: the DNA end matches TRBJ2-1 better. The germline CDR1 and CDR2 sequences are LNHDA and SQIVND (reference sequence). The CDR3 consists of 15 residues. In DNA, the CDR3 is TGTGCCGGAATCCAAAAGCGGGAGGGCCGAAATGAGCAGTTCTTC. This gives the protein CAGIQKREGRNEQFF.

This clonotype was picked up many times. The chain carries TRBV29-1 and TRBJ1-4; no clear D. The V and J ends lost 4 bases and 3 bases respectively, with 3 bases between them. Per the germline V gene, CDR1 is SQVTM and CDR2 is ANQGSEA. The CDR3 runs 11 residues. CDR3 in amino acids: CSVGANEKLFF. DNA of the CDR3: TGCAGCGTTGGGGCTAATGAAAAACTGTTTTTT.

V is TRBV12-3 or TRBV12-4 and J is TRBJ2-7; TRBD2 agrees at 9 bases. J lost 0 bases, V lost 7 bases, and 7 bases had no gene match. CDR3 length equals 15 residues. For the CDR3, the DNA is TGTGCCAGCACGGAACATAGCGGGAGCTCCTACGAGCAGTACTTC. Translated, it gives CASTEHSGSSYEQYF.

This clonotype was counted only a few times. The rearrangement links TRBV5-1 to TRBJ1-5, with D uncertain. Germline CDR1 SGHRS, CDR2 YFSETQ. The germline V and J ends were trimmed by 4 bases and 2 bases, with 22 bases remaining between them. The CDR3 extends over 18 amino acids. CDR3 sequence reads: CASSAGSGGEGGNQPQHF. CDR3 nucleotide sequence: TGCGCCAGCAGCGCGGGTTCGGGCGGGGAAGGCGGCAATCAGCCCCAGCATTTT.

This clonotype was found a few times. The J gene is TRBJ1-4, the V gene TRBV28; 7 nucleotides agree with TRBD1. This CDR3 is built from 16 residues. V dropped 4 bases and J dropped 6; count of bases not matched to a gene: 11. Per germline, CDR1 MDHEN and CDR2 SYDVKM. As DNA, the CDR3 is TGTGCCAGCAGTTCAGCTAACAGGGGCTCGGATGAAAAACTGTTTTTT. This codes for CASSSANRGSDEKLFF. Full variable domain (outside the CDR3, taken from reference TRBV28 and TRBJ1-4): DVKVTQSSRYLVKRTGEKVFLECVQDMDHENMFWYRQDPGLGLRLIYFSYDVKMKEKGDIPEGYSVSREKKERFSLILESASTNQTSMYLCASSSANRGSDEKLFFGSGTQLSVL.

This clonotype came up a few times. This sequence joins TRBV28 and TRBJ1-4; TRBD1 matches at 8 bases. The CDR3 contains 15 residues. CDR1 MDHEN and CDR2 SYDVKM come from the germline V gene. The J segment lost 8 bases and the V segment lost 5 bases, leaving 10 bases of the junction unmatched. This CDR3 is CASSPTTGVGEKLFF. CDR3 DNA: TGTGCCAGCAGTCCGACGACAGGGGTTGGAGAAAAACTGTTTTTT.